These 25 T cell receptor beta chains came from one sample sequenced in a study of graft-versus-host responses after intestinal transplantation. Repertoires were generated with immunoSEQ multiplex PCR, while TCRdb's copy carries only in-frame clones and drops some. The profile shows about 97,000 clones, 75% to 95% of them singletons. The sample in question was PBMCs, obtained about 450 days after intestinal transplant. These receptors came from a human patient who received an intestinal transplant, so some T cells may come from the graft donor.

The rearrangement uses TRBV10-2 and TRBJ1-1; D may be TRBD1 (6 bases). The CDR3 totals 14 residues. The germline CDR1 and CDR2 sequences are WSHSY and SAAADI. The V and J ends lost 2 bases and 7 bases respectively, with 14 bases between them. CDR3 coding DNA: TGCGCCAGCAGTGAGAGGCAGGGGATAAGTGAAGCTTTCTTT. It codes for CASSERQGISEAFF.

This clone was found a few times. This chain joins TRBV11-2 and TRBJ1-3; D not resolved. Trimming took off 6 bases at V and 4 bases at J, with 7 bases between the two ends. CDR1 and CDR2 (germline): SGHAT, FQNNGV. The CDR3 totals 12 residues. CDR3 region: CASSYGGNTIYF. Here the CDR3 DNA reads TGTGCCAGCAGTTACGGAGGAAACACCATATATTTT.

CDR3 sequence (DNA): TGTGCCAGCAGCTTTCCTGACAATCAGCCCCAGCATTTT. Amino acids: CASSFPDNQPQHF. The rearrangement joins TRBV7-3 to TRBJ1-5; D call uncertain. V was trimmed by 3 bases and J by 3 bases, leaving 6 bases between them. There are 13 residues in the CDR3. Germline V gene data show CDR1 as SGHTA and CDR2 as FQGTGA.

This clone occurred once. This chain links TRBV13 with TRBJ2-3; the D is unclear. CDR1 is PRHDT, CDR2 FYEKMQ, per germline (reference sequence). Trimming cost V 0 bases and J 3 bases, with 1 base left between them. This CDR3 comprises 12 residues. CDR3 amino acids: CASSLGTDTQYF. DNA for the CDR3: TGTGCCAGCAGCTTAGGGACAGATACGCAGTATTTT. Supplemented by reference TRBV13 and TRBJ2-3, the full variable domain reads AAGVIQSPRHLIKEKRETATLKCYPIPRHDTVYWYQQGPGQDPQFLISFYEKMQSDKGSIPDRFSAQQFSDYHSELNMSSLELGDSALYFCASSLGTDTQYFGPGTRLTVL.

The chain uses TRBV12-1 and TRBJ1-5; the table assigns TRBD1, which was not confirmed against the DNA. TRBV12-1 is listed as a pseudogene. There are 13 residues in the CDR3. In DNA form, the CDR3 reads TGTGCCAGCAGCCCGGACACCCATCAGCCCCAGCATTTT. This sequence encodes CASSPDTHQPQHF.

The genes are TRBV9 and TRBJ1-1; 7 bases are a match to TRBD1. CDR1 and CDR2 (germline): SGDLS, YYNGEE. J gave up 5 bases and V 3 bases, and 4 bases lay outside the gene matches. There are 13 residues in the CDR3. The CDR3 DNA reads as TGTGCCAGCAGCGCGATACAGGGGACTGAAGCTTTCTTT. Its protein product is CASSAIQGTEAFF.

The chain links TRBV6-5 to TRBJ2-7, with D perhaps matching TRBD2 (6 bases). Trimming removed 2 bases at V and 4 bases at J, with 15 bases between. CDR1 and CDR2 from the germline V gene are MNHEY and SVGAGI. The CDR3 covers 15 residues. CDR3 sequence reads: CASSYRGGSNYEQYF. DNA of the CDR3: TGTGCCAGCAGTTACCGGGGAGGTTCCAATTACGAGCAGTACTTC.

The J gene is TRBJ2-7, the V gene TRBV6-5, with a possible D match to TRBD2 (5 bases). Trimming pared 0 bases from V and 2 bases from J, leaving 11 bases between. Germline V gene sequence: CDR1 MNHEY, CDR2 SVGAGI. CDR3 length: 15 amino acids. CDR3 nucleotide sequence: TGTGCCAGCAGTTACTCGTCCGACGGGACCTACGAGCAGTACTTC. It codes for CASSYSSDGTYEQYF.

The chain couples TRBV7-3 to TRBJ2-1; TRBD1 matches at 7 bases. CDR3 size: 15 residues. The V gene's germline CDR1 is SGHTA and CDR2 FQGTGA. Trimming took 2 bases from V and 0 from J; bases not matched to a gene: 1. The CDR3 bases are TGTGCCAGCAGCTTAGGGGACAGCTCCTACAATGAGCAGTTCTTC. This codes for CASSLGDSSYNEQFF.

This clone was counted a single time. The chain combines TRBV5-1 with TRBJ2-5; 16 positions match TRBD2. The CDR3 loop spans 17 amino acids. V shed 4 bases and J 5 bases; nucleotides not matched to a gene: 8. Germline V gene sequence: CDR1 SGHRS, CDR2 YFSETQ. CDR3 residues: CASSTGLAGGPVETQYF. The CDR3 DNA reads as TGCGCCAGCAGCACGGGACTAGCGGGGGGGCCGGTGGAGACCCAGTACTTC.

V gene TRBV6-6 combines with J gene TRBJ2-5; D not certain. V shed 4 bases and J shed 1 base, with 7 bases lying between them. Germline V gene data show CDR1 as MNHNY and CDR2 as SVGAGI (reference sequence). CDR3 length: 13 amino acids. Here the CDR3 reads CASSLGSQETQYF. CDR3 sequence (DNA): TGTGCCAGCAGTTTGGGCAGCCAAGAGACCCAGTACTTC.

The J gene is TRBJ1-1, the V gene TRBV19; tentative D call: TRBD1 (5 bases). This CDR3 is 15 amino acids long. The germline V gene has CDR1 LNHDA and CDR2 SQIVND (reference sequence). The germline V and J ends were trimmed by 7 bases and 4 bases, with 19 bases remaining between them. This CDR3 reads CASTAGGEGSTEAFF. The DNA of the CDR3 is TGTGCCAGTACTGCCGGGGGGGAGGGTAGCACTGAAGCTTTCTTT.

Written as DNA, the CDR3 is TGTGCCAGCAGTATGCCGGGACAGAAAGCTTTCTTT. This encodes CASSMPGQKAFF. The gene calls are TRBV27 and TRBJ1-1; 7 nucleotides align to TRBD1. Trimming at V came to 5 bases and at J to 9 bases, leaving 6 bases not matched to a gene. The CDR3 runs to 12 residues. In germline, CDR1 is MNHEY, CDR2 SMNVEV (reference sequence).

The gene calls are TRBV18 and TRBJ1-6; unclear D gene. The CDR3 sequence is 13 residues long. From germline, CDR1 is KGHSH and CDR2 LQKENI. The V gene lost 4 bases and the J gene lost 9 bases, with 10 bases spanning the gap. CDR3 protein: CASSLDGGSPLHF. The CDR3 bases are TGTGCCAGCTCACTCGATGGCGGTTCACCCCTCCACTTT.

The genes are TRBV4-1 and TRBJ1-4; D unclear. The CDR3 loop spans 14 amino acids. V lost 7 bases, J lost 7 bases, and 16 bases lay in between. Germline CDR1 MGHRA, CDR2 YSYEKL. CDR3 region: CASTHAGIGEKLFF. The CDR3 coding sequence is TGCGCCAGCACCCACGCGGGAATAGGTGAAAAACTGTTTTTT.

This chain connects TRBV18 to TRBJ2-3; unclear D gene. V gave up 4 bases and J gave up 1 base, with 9 bases separating them. Germline lookup yields CDR1 KGHSH and CDR2 LQKENI. The CDR3 is 14 amino acids. The CDR3 protein is CASSRGVGTDTQYF. DNA for the CDR3: TGTGCCAGCTCACGTGGGGTGGGCACAGATACGCAGTATTTT.

This chain uses TRBV2 with TRBJ1-5; D perhaps matches TRBD1 (5 bases). Trimming pared 4 bases from V and 4 bases from J, leaving 8 bases between. This CDR3 is 13 amino acids long. Germline V gene sequence: CDR1 SNHLY, CDR2 FYNNEI. CDR3 in DNA: TGTGCCAGCAGTGTGGGGGGGAATCAGCCCCAGCATTTT. Translating it yields CASSVGGNQPQHF.

This chain links TRBV5-1 with TRBJ2-1, with D perhaps TRBD2 (6 bases). Trimming took off 4 bases at V and 6 bases at J, with 17 bases between the two ends. The germline gives CDR1 SGHRS, CDR2 YFSETQ. The CDR3 runs to 15 residues. Written as DNA, the CDR3 is TGCGCCAGCAGCCCCGAGCCAGGGAGGTTCAATGAGCAGTTCTTC. This codes for CASSPEPGRFNEQFF.

This sequence joins TRBV18 and TRBJ2-1, with 9 bases identical to TRBD2. The germline V gene has CDR1 KGHSH and CDR2 LQKENI. CDR3 size: 15 residues. V shed 4 bases and J 2 bases; nucleotides not matched to a gene: 3. The CDR3 reads CASSLSGGTYNEQFF. The CDR3 DNA reads TGTGCCAGCTCACTCAGCGGGGGGACCTACAATGAGCAGTTCTTC.

V and J are TRBV2 and TRBJ1-4; D unresolved. Trimming left V 8 bases short and J 0 bases short, with 10 bases between. The CDR3 length is 14 residues. CDR1 and CDR2 from the germline V gene are SNHLY and FYNNEI. The CDR3 reads CASGRAATNEKLFF. Written as DNA, the CDR3 is TGTGCCAGCGGTAGGGCGGCAACTAATGAAAAACTGTTTTTT.

The CDR3 reads CASSQSQGSYNEQFF. The DNA of the CDR3 is TGCGCCAGCAGCCAATCCCAGGGGTCCTACAATGAGCAGTTCTTC. The rearrangement links TRBV4-1 to TRBJ2-1, with D possibly being TRBD1 (6 bases). With 2 bases removed from V and 1 base from J, the gap between germline ends came to 9 bases. This CDR3 contains 15 residues. Per germline, CDR1 MGHRA and CDR2 YSYEKL.

The CDR3 region is CASSVGYRGTEAFF. CDR3 bases: TGTGCCAGCAGCGTAGGGTACAGGGGCACTGAAGCTTTCTTT. This sequence joins TRBV7-2 and TRBJ1-1; 7 nucleotides match TRBD1. Trimming took 5 bases from V and 4 from J; bases not matched to a gene: 7. This CDR3 is 14 amino acids long. Germline V gene data show CDR1 as SGHTA and CDR2 as FQGNSA.

On this clone: No conserved phenylalanine or tryptophan is present at the end of the CDR3, so a read error is the likely explanation. The limits of the CDR3 on the DNA are not certain, so only TCRdb's listed CDR3 is given. Other DNA sequences in this specimen translate into the identical CDR3. The rearrangement links TRBV20-1 to TRBJ1-4. The CDR3 spans 9 residues, counting both ends. The germline CDR1 and CDR2 sequences are DFQATT and SNEGSKA (reference sequence). The CDR3: CSAGYGGPL.

J is TRBJ2-3 and V is TRBV6-1; TRBD2 might be the D (6 bases). Germline V gene sequence: CDR1 MNHNS, CDR2 SASEGT. The CDR3 runs to 14 residues. V lost 5 bases, J lost 3 bases, and 12 bases lay in between. CDR3 protein: CASSRGINTDTQYF. The CDR3 DNA follows: TGTGCCAGCAGTCGGGGGATTAATACAGATACGCAGTATTTT.

The chain joins TRBV7-9 to TRBJ1-2, with TRBD1 as a possible D gene (5 bases). This CDR3 contains 15 residues. The germline gives CDR1 SEHNR, CDR2 FQNEAQ (reference sequence). V was cut by 0 bases and J by 5 bases, with 13 bases left in between. The CDR3 coding sequence is TGTGCCAGCAGCTTAGCGGGGGACGCAAGTTATGGCTACACCTTC. Encoded protein: CASSLAGDASYGYTF.